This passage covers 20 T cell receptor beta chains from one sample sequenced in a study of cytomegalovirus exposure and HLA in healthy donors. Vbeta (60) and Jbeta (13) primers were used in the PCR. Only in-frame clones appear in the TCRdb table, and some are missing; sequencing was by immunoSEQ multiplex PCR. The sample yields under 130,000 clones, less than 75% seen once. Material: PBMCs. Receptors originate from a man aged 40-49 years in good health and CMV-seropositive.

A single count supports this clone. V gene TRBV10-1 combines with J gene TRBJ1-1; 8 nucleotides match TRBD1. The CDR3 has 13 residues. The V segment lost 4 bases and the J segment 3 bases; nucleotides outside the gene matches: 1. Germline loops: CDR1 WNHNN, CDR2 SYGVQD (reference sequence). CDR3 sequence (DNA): TGCGCCAGCAGTGCAGGGGGCTACACTGAAGCTTTCTTT. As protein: CASSAGGYTEAFF.

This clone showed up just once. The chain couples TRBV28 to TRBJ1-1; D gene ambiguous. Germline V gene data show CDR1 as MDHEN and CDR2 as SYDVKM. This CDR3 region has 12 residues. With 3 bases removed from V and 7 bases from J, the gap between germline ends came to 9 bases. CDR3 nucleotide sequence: TGTGCCAGCAGTTTGGGCGGACTTGAAGCTTTCTTT. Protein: CASSLGGLEAFF.

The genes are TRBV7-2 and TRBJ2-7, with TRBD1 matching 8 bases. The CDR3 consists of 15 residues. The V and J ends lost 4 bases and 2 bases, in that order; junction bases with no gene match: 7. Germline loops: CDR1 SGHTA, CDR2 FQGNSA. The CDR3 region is CASSWAGQGTYEQYF. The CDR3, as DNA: TGTGCCAGCAGCTGGGCTGGACAGGGTACCTACGAGCAGTACTTC.

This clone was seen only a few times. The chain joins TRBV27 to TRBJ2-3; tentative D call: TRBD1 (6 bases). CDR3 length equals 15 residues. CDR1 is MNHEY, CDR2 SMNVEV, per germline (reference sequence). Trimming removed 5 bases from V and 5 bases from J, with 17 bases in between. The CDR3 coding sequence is TGTGCCAGCAGTACCGGGACAAATGATCAAGATACGCAGTATTTT. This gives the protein CASSTGTNDQDTQYF.

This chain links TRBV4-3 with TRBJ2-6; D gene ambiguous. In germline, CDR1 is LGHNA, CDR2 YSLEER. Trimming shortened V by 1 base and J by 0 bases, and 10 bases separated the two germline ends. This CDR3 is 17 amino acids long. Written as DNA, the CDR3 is TGCGCCAGCAGCCAAGGGTACACCTCCTCTGGGGCCAACGTCCTGACTTTC. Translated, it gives CASSQGYTSSGANVLTF.

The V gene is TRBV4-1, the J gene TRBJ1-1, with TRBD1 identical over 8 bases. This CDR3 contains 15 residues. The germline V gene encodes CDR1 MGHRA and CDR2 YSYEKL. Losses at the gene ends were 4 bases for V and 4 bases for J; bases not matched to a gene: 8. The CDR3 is CASSRIGQGGTEAFF. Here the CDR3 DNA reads TGCGCCAGCAGCCGAATTGGACAGGGAGGCACTGAAGCTTTCTTT.

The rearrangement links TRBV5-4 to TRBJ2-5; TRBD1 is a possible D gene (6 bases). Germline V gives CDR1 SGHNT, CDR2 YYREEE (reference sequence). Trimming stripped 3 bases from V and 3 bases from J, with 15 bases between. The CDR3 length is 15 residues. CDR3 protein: CASSYSSRTEETQYF. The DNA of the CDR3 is TGTGCCAGCAGCTACAGCTCAAGGACAGAAGAGACCCAGTACTTC.

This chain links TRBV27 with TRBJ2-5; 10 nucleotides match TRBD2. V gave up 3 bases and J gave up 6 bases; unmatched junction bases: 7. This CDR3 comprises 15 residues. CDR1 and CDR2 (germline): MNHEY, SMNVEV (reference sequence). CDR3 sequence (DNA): TGTGCCAGCAGTTTCGAGCGGGAGGGCTATAAGACCCAGTACTTC. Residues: CASSFEREGYKTQYF.

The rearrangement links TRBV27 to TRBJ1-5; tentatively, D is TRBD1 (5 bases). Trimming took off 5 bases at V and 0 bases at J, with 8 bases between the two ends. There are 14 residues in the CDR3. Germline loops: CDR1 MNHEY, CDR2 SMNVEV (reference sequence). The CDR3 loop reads CASSDQGSNQPQHF. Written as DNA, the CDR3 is TGTGCCAGCAGTGATCAGGGTAGCAATCAGCCCCAGCATTTT.

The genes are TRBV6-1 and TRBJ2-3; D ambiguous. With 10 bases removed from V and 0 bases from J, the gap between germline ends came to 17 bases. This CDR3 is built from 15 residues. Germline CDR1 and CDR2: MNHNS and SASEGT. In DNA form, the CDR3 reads TGTGCCATCTCCCTGTATCGTACTAGCACAGATACGCAGTATTTT. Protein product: CAISLYRTSTDTQYF.

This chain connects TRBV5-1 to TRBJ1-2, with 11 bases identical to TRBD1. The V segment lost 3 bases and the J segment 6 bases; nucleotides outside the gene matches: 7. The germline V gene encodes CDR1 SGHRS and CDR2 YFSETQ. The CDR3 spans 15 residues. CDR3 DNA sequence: TGCGCCAGCAGCTCGCCGGGACAGGGGGAGAATGGCTACACCTTC. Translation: CASSSPGQGENGYTF.

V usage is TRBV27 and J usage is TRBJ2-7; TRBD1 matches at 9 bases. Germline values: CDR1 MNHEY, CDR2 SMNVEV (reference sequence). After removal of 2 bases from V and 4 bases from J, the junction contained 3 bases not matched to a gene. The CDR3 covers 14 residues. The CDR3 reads CASSLGTGKYEQYF. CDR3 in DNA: TGTGCCAGCAGTTTAGGGACAGGGAAGTACGAGCAGTACTTC.

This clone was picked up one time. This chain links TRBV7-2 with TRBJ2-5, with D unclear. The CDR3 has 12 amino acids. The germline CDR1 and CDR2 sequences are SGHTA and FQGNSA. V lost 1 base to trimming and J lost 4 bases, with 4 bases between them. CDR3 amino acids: CASSLGAETQYF. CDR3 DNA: TGTGCCAGCAGCTTAGGGGCAGAGACCCAGTACTTC.

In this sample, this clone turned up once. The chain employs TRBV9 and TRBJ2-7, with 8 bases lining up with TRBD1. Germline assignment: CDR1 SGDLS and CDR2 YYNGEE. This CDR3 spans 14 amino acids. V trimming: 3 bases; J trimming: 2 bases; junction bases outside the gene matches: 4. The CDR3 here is CASSGDRGPYEQYF. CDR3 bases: TGTGCCAGCAGCGGAGACAGGGGCCCCTACGAGCAGTACTTC.

The CDR3 DNA is TGTGCCAGCAGCTGGGGAGGGGGTGGGAAGACCCAGTACTTC. Translated, it gives CASSWGGGGKTQYF. The genes are TRBV11-2 and TRBJ2-5; maybe TRBD2 (7 bases). V lost 4 bases to trimming and J lost 6 bases, with 15 bases between them. The V gene's germline CDR1 is SGHAT and CDR2 FQNNGV. The CDR3 runs 14 residues.

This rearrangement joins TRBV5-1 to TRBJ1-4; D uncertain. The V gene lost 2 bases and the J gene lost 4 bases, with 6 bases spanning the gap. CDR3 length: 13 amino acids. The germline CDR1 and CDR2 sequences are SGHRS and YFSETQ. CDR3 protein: CASSFSDNEKLFF. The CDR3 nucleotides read TGCGCCAGCAGCTTTTCAGATAATGAAAAACTGTTTTTT.

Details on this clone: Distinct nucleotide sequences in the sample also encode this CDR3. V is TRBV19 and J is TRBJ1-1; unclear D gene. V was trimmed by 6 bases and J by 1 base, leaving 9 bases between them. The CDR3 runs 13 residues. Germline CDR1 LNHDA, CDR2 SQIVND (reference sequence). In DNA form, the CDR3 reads TGTGCCAGTAGGATCCGGGGGAACACTGAAGCTTTCTTT. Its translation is CASRIRGNTEAFF.

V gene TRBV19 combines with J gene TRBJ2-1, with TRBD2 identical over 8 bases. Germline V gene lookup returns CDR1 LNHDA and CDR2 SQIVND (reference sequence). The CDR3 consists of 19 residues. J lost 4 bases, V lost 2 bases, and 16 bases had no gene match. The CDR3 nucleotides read TGTGCCAGTAGTATACGGGGGTCTAGCGTCCCGGGAGGGTACAATGAGCAGTTCTTC. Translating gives CASSIRGSSVPGGYNEQFF. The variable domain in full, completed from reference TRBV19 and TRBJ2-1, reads DGGITQSPKYLFRKEGQNVTLSCEQNLNHDAMYWYRQDPGQGLRLIYYSQIVNDFQKGDIAEGYSVSREKKESFPLTVTSAQKNPTAFYLCASSIRGSSVPGGYNEQFFGPGTRLTVL.

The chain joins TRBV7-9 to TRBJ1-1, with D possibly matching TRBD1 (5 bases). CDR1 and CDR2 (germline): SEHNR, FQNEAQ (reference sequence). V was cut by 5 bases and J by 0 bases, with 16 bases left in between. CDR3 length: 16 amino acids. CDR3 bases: TGTGCCAGCAGCCAAGGAACAGGTCTTATGAACACTGAAGCTTTCTTT. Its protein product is CASSQGTGLMNTEAFF.

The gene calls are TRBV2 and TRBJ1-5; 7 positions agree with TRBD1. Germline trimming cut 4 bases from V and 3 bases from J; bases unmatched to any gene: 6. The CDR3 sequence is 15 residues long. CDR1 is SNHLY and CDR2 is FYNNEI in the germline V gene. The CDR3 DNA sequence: TGTGCCAGCAGTGGGATAGACAGGGTCAATCAGCCCCAGCATTTT. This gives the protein CASSGIDRVNQPQHF.